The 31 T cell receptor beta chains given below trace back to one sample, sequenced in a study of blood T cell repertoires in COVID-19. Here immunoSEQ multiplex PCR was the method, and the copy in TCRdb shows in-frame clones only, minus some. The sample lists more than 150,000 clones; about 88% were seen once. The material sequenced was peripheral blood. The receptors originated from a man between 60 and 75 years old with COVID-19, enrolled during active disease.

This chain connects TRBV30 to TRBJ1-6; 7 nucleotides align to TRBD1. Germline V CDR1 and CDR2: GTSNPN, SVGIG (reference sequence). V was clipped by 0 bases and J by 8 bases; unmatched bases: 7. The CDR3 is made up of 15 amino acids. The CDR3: CAWSVRNRGDSPLHF. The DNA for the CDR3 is TGTGCCTGGAGTGTACGGAACAGGGGTGATTCACCCCTCCACTTT. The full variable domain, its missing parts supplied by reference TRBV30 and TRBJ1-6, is SQTIHQWPATLVQPVGSPLSLECTVEGTSNPNLYWYRQAAGRGLQLLFYSVGIGQISSEVPQNLSASRPQDRQFILSSKKLLLSDSGFYLCAWSVRNRGDSPLHFGNGTRLTVT.

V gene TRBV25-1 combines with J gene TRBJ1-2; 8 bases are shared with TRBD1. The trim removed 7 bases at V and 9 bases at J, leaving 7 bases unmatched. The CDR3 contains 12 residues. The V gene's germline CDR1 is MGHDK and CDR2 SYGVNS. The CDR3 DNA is TGTGCCAGCATGATGGGACAGGCTAGCTACACCTTC. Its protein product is CASMMGQASYTF.

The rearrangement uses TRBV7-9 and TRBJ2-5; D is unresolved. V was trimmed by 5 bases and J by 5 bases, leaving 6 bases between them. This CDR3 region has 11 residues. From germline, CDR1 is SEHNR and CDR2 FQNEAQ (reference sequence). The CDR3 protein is CASSRVETQYF. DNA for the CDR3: TGTGCCAGCAGCCGGGTGGAGACCCAGTACTTC.

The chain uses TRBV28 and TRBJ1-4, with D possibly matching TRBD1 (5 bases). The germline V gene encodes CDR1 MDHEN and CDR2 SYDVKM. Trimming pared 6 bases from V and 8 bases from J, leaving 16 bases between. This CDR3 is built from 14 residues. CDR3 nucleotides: TGTGCCAGCAGCTCCGGTCAGGGAGGGGAAAAACTGTTTTTT. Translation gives CASSSGQGGEKLFF.

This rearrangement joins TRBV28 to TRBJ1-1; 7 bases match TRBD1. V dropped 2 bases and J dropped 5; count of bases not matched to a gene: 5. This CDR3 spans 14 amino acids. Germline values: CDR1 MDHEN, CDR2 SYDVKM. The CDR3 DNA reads TGTGCCAGCAGTTTAGTACAGGGGAGTACTGAAGCTTTCTTT. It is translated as CASSLVQGSTEAFF.

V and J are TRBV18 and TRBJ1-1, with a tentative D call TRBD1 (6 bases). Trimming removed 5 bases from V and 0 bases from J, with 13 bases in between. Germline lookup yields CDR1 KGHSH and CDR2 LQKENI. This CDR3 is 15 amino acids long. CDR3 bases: TGTGCCAGCTCAGGAGGACAGTTAATGAACACTGAAGCTTTCTTT. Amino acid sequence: CASSGGQLMNTEAFF. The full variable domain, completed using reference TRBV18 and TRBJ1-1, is NAGVMQNPRHLVRRRGQEARLRCSPMKGHSHVYWYRQLPEEGLKFMVYLQKENIIDESGMPKERFSAEFPKEGPSILRIQQVVRGDSAAYFCASSGGQLMNTEAFFGQGTRLTVV.

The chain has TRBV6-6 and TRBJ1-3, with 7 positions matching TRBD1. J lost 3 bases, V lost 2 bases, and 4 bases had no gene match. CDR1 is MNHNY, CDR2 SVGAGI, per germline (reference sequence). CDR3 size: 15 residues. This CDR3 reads CASSYEGARGNTIYF. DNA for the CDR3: TGTGCCAGCAGTTACGAGGGGGCGCGTGGAAACACCATATATTTT.

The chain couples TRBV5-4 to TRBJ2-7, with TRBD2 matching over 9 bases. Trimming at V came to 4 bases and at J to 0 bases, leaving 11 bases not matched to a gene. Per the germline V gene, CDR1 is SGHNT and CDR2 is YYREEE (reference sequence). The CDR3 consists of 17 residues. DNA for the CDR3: TGTGCCAGCAGCCCATCCGAGCTAGCGGGAAGCTCCTACGAGCAGTACTTC. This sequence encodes CASSPSELAGSSYEQYF.

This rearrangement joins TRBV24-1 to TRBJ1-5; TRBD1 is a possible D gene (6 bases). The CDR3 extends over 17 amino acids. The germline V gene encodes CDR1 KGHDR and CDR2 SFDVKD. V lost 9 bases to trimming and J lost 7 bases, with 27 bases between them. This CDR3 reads CATSSGVSGRFTQPQHF. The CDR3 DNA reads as TGTGCCACCTCCTCAGGGGTTAGTGGTAGATTTACGCAGCCCCAGCATTTT.

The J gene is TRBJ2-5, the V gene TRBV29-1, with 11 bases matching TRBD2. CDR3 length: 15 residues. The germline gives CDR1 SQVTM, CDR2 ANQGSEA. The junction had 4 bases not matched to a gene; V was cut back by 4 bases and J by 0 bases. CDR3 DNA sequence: TGCAGCGTTGCGTTACTAGCGGGAGACCAAGAGACCCAGTACTTC. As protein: CSVALLAGDQETQYF.

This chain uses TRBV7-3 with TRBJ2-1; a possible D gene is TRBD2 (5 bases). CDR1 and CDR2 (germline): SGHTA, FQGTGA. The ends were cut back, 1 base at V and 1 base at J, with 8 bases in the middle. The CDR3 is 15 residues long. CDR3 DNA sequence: TGTGCCAGCAGCTTAAACGAGGGTTCCTACAATGAGCAGTTCTTC. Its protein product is CASSLNEGSYNEQFF.

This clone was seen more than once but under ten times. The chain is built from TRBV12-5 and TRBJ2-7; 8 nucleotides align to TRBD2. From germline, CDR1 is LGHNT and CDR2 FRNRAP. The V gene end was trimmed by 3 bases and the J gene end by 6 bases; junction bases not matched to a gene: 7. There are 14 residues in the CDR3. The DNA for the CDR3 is TGTGCTAGTGGTTTAACGGGGGGGGCCGGCGAGCAGTACTTC. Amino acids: CASGLTGGAGEQYF. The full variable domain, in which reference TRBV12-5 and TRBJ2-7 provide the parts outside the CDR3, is DARVTQTPRHKVTEMGQEVTMRCQPILGHNTVFWYRQTMMQGLELLAYFRNRAPLDDSGMPKDRFSAEMPDATLATLKIQPSEPRDSAVYFCASGLTGGAGEQYFGPGTRLTVT.

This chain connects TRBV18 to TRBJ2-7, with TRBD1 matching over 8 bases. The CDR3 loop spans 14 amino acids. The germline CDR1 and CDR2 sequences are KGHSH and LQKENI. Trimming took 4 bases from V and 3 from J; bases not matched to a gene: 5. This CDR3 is CASSRGGQVYEQYF. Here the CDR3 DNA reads TGTGCCAGCTCACGTGGGGGACAGGTCTACGAGCAGTACTTC.

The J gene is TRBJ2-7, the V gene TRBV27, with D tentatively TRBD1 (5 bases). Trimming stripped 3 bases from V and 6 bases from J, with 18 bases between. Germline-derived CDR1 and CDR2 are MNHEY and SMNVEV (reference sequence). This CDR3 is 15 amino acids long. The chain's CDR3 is CASSFDGHPGAEQYF. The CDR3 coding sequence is TGTGCCAGCAGTTTTGACGGACACCCGGGCGCCGAGCAGTACTTC.

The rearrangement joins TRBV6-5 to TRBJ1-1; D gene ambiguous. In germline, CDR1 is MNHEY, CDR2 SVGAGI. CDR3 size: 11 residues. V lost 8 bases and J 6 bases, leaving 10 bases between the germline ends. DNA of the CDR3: TGTGCCAGCTCCGGGAGCTCTGAAGCTTTCTTT. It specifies CASSGSSEAFF.

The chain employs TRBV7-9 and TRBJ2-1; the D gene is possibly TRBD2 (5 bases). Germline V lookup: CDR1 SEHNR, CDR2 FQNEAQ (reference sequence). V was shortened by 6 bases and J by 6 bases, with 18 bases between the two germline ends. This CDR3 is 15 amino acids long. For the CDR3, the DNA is TGTGCCAGCAGATTCCCGGGCTCTGGAGGCAATGAGCAGTTCTTC. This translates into CASRFPGSGGNEQFF. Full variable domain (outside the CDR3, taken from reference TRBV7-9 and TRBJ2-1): DTGVSQNPRHKITKRGQNVTFRCDPISEHNRLYWYRQTLGQGPEFLTYFQNEAQLEKSRLLSDRFSAERPKGSFSTLEIQRTEQGDSAMYLCASRFPGSGGNEQFFGPGTRLTVL.

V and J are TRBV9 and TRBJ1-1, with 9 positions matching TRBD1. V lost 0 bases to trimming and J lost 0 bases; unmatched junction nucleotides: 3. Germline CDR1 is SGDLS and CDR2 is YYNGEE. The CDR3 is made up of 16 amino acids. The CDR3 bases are TGTGCCAGCAGCGTAGGACAGGGGGATATGAACACTGAAGCTTTCTTT. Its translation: CASSVGQGDMNTEAFF.

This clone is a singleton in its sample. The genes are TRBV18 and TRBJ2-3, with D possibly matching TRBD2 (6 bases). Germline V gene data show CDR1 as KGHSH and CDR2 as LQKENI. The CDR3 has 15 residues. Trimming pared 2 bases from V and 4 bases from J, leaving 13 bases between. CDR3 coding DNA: TGTGCCAGCTCACCAGACCAACCGGGGGCAGATACGCAGTATTTT. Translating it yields CASSPDQPGADTQYF. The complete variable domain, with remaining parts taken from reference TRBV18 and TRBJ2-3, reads NAGVMQNPRHLVRRRGQEARLRCSPMKGHSHVYWYRQLPEEGLKFMVYLQKENIIDESGMPKERFSAEFPKEGPSILRIQQVVRGDSAAYFCASSPDQPGADTQYFGPGTRLTVL.

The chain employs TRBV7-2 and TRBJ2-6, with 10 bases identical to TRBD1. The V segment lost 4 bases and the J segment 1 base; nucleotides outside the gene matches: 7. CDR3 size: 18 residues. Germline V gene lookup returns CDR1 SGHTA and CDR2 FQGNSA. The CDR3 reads CASSSTGGLWSGANVLTF. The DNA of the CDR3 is TGTGCCAGCAGCTCGACAGGGGGCTTGTGGTCTGGGGCCAACGTCCTGACTTTC. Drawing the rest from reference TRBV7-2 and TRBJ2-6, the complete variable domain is GAGVSQSPSNKVTEKGKDVELRCDPISGHTALYWYRQSLGQGLEFLIYFQGNSAPDKSGLPSDRFSAERTGGSVSTLTIQRTQQEDSAVYLCASSSTGGLWSGANVLTFGAGSRLTVL.

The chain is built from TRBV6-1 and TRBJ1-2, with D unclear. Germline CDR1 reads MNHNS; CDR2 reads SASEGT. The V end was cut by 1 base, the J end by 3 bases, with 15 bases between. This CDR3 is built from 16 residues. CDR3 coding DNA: TGTGCCAGCAGTGAAGAGGTGGGCAGGCCGTACTATGGCTACACCTTC. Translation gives CASSEEVGRPYYGYTF.

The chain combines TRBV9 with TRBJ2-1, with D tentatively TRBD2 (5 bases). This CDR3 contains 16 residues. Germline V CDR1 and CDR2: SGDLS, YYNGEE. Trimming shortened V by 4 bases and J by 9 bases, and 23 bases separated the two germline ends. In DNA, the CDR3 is TGTGCCAGCAGCACCGTAATGACGGGATACGTTGCTGAGCAGTTCTTC. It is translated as CASSTVMTGYVAEQFF.

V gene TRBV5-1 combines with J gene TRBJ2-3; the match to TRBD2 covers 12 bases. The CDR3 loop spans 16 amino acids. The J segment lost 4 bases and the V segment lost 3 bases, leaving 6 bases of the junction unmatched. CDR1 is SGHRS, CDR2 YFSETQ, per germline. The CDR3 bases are TGCGCCAGCAGCTCAGCGACTAGCGGGAGCCCAGATACGCAGTATTTT. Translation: CASSSATSGSPDTQYF.

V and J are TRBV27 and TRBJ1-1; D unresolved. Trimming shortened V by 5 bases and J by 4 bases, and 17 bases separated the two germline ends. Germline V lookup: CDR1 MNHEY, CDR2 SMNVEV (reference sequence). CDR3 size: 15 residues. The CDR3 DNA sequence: TGTGCCAGCAGTACGACTACTGCCGCGGGCACTGAAGCTTTCTTT. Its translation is CASSTTTAAGTEAFF.

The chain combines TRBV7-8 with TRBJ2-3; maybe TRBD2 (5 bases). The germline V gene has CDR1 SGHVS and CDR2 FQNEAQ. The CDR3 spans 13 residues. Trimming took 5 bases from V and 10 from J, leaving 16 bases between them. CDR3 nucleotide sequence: TGTGCCAGCAGCCGACGAACGACGGAGGCGCAGTATTTT. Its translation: CASSRRTTEAQYF.

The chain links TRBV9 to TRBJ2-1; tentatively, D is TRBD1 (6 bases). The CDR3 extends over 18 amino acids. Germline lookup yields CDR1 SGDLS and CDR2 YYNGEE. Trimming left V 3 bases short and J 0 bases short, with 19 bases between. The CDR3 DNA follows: TGTGCCAGCAGCGCTCAAAGGGGGTGGAAGAGCTCCTACAATGAGCAGTTCTTC. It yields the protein CASSAQRGWKSSYNEQFF.

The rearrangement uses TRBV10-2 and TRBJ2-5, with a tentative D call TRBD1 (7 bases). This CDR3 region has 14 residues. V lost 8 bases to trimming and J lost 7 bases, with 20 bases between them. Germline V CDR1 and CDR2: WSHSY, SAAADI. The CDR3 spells CASRTSGPGGTQYF. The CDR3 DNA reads TGCGCCAGCCGCACAAGCGGGCCAGGGGGGACCCAGTACTTC.

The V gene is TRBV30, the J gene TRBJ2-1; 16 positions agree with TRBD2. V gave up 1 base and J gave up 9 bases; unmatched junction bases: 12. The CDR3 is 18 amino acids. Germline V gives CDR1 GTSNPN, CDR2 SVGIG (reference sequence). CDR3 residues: CAWSGGLAGGTLLGEQFF. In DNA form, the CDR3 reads TGTGCCTGGAGTGGGGGACTAGCGGGAGGGACTCTTTTAGGTGAGCAGTTCTTC.

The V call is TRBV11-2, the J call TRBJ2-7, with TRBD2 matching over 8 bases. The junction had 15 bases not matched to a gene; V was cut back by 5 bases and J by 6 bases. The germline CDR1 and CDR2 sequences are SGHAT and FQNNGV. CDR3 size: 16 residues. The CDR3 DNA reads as TGTGCCAGCAGCGCTAAGCTTGGACTAGCTGGAGCCGAGCAGTACTTC. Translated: CASSAKLGLAGAEQYF.

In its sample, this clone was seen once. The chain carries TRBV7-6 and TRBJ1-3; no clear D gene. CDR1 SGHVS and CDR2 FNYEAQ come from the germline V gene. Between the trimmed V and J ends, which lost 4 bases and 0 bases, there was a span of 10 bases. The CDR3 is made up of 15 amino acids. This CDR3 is CASSYTGGSGNTIYF. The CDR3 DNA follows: TGTGCCAGCAGCTATACGGGTGGCTCTGGAAACACCATATATTTT.

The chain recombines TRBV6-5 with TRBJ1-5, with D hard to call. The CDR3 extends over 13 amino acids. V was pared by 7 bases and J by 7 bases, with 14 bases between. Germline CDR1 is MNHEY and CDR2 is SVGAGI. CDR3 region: CASNRLERQPQHF. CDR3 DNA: TGTGCCAGCAACCGACTAGAAAGGCAGCCCCAGCATTTT.

DNA for the CDR3: TGTGCCAGCAGTGAGCAGTGGTCCACTGAAGCTTTCTTT. Translation gives CASSEQWSTEAFF. The rearrangement joins TRBV25-1 to TRBJ1-1; no reliable D call. Trimming removed 3 bases from V and 4 bases from J, with 9 bases in between. CDR3 length: 13 residues. The germline CDR1 and CDR2 sequences are MGHDK and SYGVNS.